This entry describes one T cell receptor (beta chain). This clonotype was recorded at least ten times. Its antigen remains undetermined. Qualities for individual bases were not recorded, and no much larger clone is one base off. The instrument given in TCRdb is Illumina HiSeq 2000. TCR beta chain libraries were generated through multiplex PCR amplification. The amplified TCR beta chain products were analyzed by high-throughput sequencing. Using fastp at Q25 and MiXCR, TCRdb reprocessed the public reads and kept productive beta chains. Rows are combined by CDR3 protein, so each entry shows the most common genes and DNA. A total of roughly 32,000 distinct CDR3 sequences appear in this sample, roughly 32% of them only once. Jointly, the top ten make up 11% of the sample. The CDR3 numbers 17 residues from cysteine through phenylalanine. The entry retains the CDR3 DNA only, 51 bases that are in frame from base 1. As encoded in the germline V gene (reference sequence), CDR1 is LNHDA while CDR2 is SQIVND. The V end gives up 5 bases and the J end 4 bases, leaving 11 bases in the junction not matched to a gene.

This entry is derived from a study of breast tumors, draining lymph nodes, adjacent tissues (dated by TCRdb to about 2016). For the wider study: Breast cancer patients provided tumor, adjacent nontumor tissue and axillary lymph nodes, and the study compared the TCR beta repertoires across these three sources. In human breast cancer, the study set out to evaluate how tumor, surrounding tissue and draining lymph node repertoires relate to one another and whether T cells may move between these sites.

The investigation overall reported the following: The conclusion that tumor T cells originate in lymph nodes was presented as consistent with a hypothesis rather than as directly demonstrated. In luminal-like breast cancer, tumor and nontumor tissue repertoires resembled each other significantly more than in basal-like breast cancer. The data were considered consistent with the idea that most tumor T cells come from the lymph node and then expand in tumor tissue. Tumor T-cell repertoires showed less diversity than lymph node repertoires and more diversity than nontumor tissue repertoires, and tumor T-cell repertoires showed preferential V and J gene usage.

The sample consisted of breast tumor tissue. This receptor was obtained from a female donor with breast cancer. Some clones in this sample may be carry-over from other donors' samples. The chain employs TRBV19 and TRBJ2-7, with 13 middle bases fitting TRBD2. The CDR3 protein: CASSPLAGTSGKYEQYF. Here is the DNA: TGTGCCAGTAGTCCCCTCGCCGGGACTAGCGGGAAATACGAGCAGTACTTC.